This T cell receptor beta chain was found in a study of cytomegalovirus exposure and HLA in healthy donors. Background on the study: A prior analysis found fewer than 120 million unique TCR beta sequences from 150 million to 200 million T cells. About 80 million unique TCR sequences came from HLA-typed donors in an early release.

Overall study findings and caveats: Among the CMV-associated chains, three were confirmed in vitro as specific for CMV antigens.

The PCR had 60 Vbeta and 13 Jbeta primers. Only in-frame clones appear in the TCRdb table, and some are missing; sequencing was by immunoSEQ multiplex PCR. The sample lists about 63,000 clones, roughly nine tenths seen once, with around 10% in the top ten. In regard to this clone: The target antigen is unknown.

Germline CDR1 is LNHDA and CDR2 is SQIVND (reference sequence). V gave up 1 base and J gave up 2 bases, with 8 bases separating them. The CDR3 totals 14 residues. The sequenced material came from PBMCs. The origin of this receptor is a young woman in good health and CMV-seropositive. The chain employs TRBV19 and TRBJ1-2; no clear D gene. In DNA, the CDR3 is TGTGCCAGTAGTATAGGGCCAGTCAACTATGGCTACACCTTC. Residues: CASSIGPVNYGYTF. Drawing the rest from reference TRBV19 and TRBJ1-2, the complete variable domain is DGGITQSPKYLFRKEGQNVTLSCEQNLNHDAMYWYRQDPGQGLRLIYYSQIVNDFQKGDIAEGYSVSREKKESFPLTVTSAQKNPTAFYLCASSIGPVNYGYTFGSGTRLTVV.